The 22 T cell receptor beta chains listed next were all sequenced from one sample in a study of blood T cell repertoires in COVID-19. Data came from immunoSEQ multiplex PCR; TCRdb stores just in-frame clones and leaves some out. The table lists a few hundred thousand clones, approximately 90% of them singletons. Specimen: PBMCs or T cells enriched from blood (not recorded which). The receptors derive from a human donor in a cohort exposed to, infected with or recovered from COVID-19 (not recorded which). The donor label of this sample is uncertain.

This clone occurred a few times. Here the CDR3 DNA reads TGTGCCAGCAGCCTGGGGGGGACAGGGGGCACCGGGGAGCTGTTTTTT. Translated, it gives CASSLGGTGGTGELFF. The chain links TRBV7-6 to TRBJ2-2, with 11 bases matching TRBD1. CDR3 length: 16 residues. Germline V gene data show CDR1 as SGHVS and CDR2 as FNYEAQ. V lost 5 bases to trimming and J lost 4 bases; unmatched junction nucleotides: 6.

This clone was counted once. This rearrangement joins TRBV29-1 to TRBJ2-7; 7 bases align to TRBD1. V shed 1 base, J shed 3 bases, and the junction held 3 bases outside the gene matches. The CDR3 is made up of 13 amino acids. Germline assignment: CDR1 SQVTM and CDR2 ANQGSEA. Here the CDR3 DNA reads TGCAGCGTTGAAGTGGGGGACAGCTACGAGCAGTACTTC. As protein: CSVEVGDSYEQYF.

This chain connects TRBV7-2 to TRBJ1-3; D call uncertain. Trimming stripped 5 bases from V and 3 bases from J, with 11 bases between. Per germline, CDR1 SGHTA and CDR2 FQGNSA. This CDR3 comprises 14 residues. The CDR3 DNA sequence: TGTGCCAGCAGCCCGGGGTTTGGTGGAAACACCATATATTTT. Translation gives CASSPGFGGNTIYF. Supplemented by reference TRBV7-2 and TRBJ1-3, the full variable domain reads GAGVSQSPSNKVTEKGKDVELRCDPISGHTALYWYRQSLGQGLEFLIYFQGNSAPDKSGLPSDRFSAERTGGSVSTLTIQRTQQEDSAVYLCASSPGFGGNTIYFGEGSWLTVV.

V and J are TRBV19 and TRBJ1-4, with TRBD1 matching over 8 bases. Per germline, CDR1 LNHDA and CDR2 SQIVND (reference sequence). The CDR3 contains 14 residues. With 9 bases clipped from V and 8 bases from J, the junction kept 11 bases outside the gene matches. The CDR3 region is CASLMTGVGEKLFF. For the CDR3, the DNA is TGTGCCAGCCTCATGACAGGGGTTGGAGAAAAACTGTTTTTT.

V usage is TRBV7-2 and J usage is TRBJ2-3, with D perhaps TRBD1 (5 bases). Per the germline V gene, CDR1 is SGHTA and CDR2 is FQGNSA. This CDR3 contains 15 residues. Trimming left V 1 base short and J 5 bases short, with 13 bases between. CDR3 region: CASSLEGLLGDTQYF. For the CDR3, the DNA is TGTGCCAGCAGCTTAGAGGGGCTCCTGGGAGATACGCAGTATTTT. Using reference TRBV7-2 and TRBJ2-3 for the parts outside the CDR3, the full variable domain is GAGVSQSPSNKVTEKGKDVELRCDPISGHTALYWYRQSLGQGLEFLIYFQGNSAPDKSGLPSDRFSAERTGGSVSTLTIQRTQQEDSAVYLCASSLEGLLGDTQYFGPGTRLTVL.

The V and J genes are TRBV20-1 and TRBJ1-1; D gene uncertain. In germline, CDR1 is DFQATT, CDR2 SNEGSKA (reference sequence). The CDR3 consists of 8 residues. The V end lost 6 bases, the J end lost 11 bases, and 7 bases lay between the germline ends. CDR3 residues: CSADLAFF. CDR3 bases: TGCAGTGCCGACTTGGCTTTCTTT.

V gene TRBV7-9 combines with J gene TRBJ1-2, with a tentative D call TRBD1 (5 bases). Trimming took off 4 bases at V and 1 base at J, with 16 bases between the two ends. Germline V gene data show CDR1 as SEHNR and CDR2 as FQNEAQ (reference sequence). The CDR3 has 16 amino acids. The CDR3 sequence is CASSSFLRDFNYGYTF. Written as DNA, the CDR3 is TGTGCCAGCAGCTCTTTTCTCAGGGACTTTAACTATGGCTACACCTTC.

J is TRBJ1-5 and V is TRBV2; 8 bases match TRBD1. Trimming took 3 bases from V and 6 from J; bases not matched to a gene: 10. This CDR3 contains 16 residues. CDR1 is SNHLY and CDR2 is FYNNEI in the germline V gene. In DNA, the CDR3 is TGTGCCAGCAGTGAGGGTGCAGGGGGCACATCTCAGCCCCAGCATTTT. The encoded protein is CASSEGAGGTSQPQHF.

The chain employs TRBV5-1 and TRBJ2-5; TRBD1 agrees at 8 bases. CDR1 and CDR2 from the germline V gene are SGHRS and YFSETQ. Trimming removed 4 bases from V and 1 base from J; junction bases left unmatched: 3. This CDR3 contains 14 residues. The CDR3 DNA is TGCGCCAGCAGCGGGCAGGGGGCCCAAGAGACCCAGTACTTC. Its protein product is CASSGQGAQETQYF.

CDR3 DNA: TGTGCCAGCAGCCCACAGGGGCAGGGTAATCAGCCCCAGCATTTT. Protein sequence: CASSPQGQGNQPQHF. V is TRBV25-1 and J is TRBJ1-5, with 7 bases that match TRBD1. This CDR3 comprises 15 residues. J lost 4 bases, V lost 6 bases, and 9 bases had no gene match. CDR1 and CDR2 from the germline V gene are MGHDK and SYGVNS.

The chain carries TRBV30 and TRBJ1-5; weak D call: TRBD1 (5 bases). The CDR3 totals 13 residues. Trimming removed 3 bases from V and 10 bases from J, with 16 bases in between. Germline lookup yields CDR1 GTSNPN and CDR2 SVGIG (reference sequence). Here the CDR3 DNA reads TGTGCCTGGAGGGGGACTGTCTTCGAACCCCAGCATTTT. Protein product: CAWRGTVFEPQHF.

The chain links TRBV5-1 to TRBJ1-6, with D unresolved. The V gene's germline CDR1 is SGHRS and CDR2 YFSETQ. There are 16 residues in the CDR3. The ends were cut back, 0 bases at V and 8 bases at J, with 15 bases in the middle. CDR3 in DNA: TGCGCCAGCAGCTTGGCTGTGGTATCTGTAGATTCACCCCTCCACTTT. Amino acids: CASSLAVVSVDSPLHF. The whole variable domain, filled in from reference TRBV5-1 and TRBJ1-6, reads KAGVTQTPRYLIKTRGQQVTLSCSPISGHRSVSWYQQTPGQGLQFLFEYFSETQRNKGNFPGRFSGRQFSNSRSEMNVSTLELGDSALYLCASSLAVVSVDSPLHFGNGTRLTVT.

The gene calls are TRBV30 and TRBJ2-5, with D hard to call. The CDR3 has 16 amino acids. The germline V gene has CDR1 GTSNPN and CDR2 SVGIG (reference sequence). Trimming removed 1 base from V and 1 base from J, with 16 bases in between. The CDR3 loop is CAWSDAFGGIQETQYF. As DNA, the CDR3 is TGTGCCTGGAGTGATGCCTTCGGCGGAATCCAAGAGACCCAGTACTTC.

The chain carries TRBV7-9 and TRBJ2-5, with TRBD1 matching over 7 bases. The CDR3 has 14 amino acids. Germline loops: CDR1 SEHNR, CDR2 FQNEAQ (reference sequence). The ends lost 4 bases at V and 2 bases at J; junction bases unmatched: 4. Here the CDR3 DNA reads TGTGCCAGCAGCTCGGGACAGTATCAAGAGACCCAGTACTTC. Protein sequence: CASSSGQYQETQYF.

V and J are TRBV4-1 and TRBJ1-1, with D possibly matching TRBD1 (6 bases). With 0 bases removed from V and 1 base from J, the gap between germline ends came to 12 bases. The CDR3 has 16 amino acids. CDR1 and CDR2 from the germline V gene are MGHRA and YSYEKL. CDR3 bases: TGCGCCAGCAGCCAAGATTCCACAGGGCAGAACACTGAAGCTTTCTTT. This encodes CASSQDSTGQNTEAFF.

The rearrangement links TRBV12-5 to TRBJ1-5, with D uncertain. Trimming cost V 2 bases and J 3 bases, with 20 bases left between them. This CDR3 spans 18 amino acids. The V gene's germline CDR1 is LGHNT and CDR2 FRNRAP. For the CDR3, the DNA is TGTGCTAGTGGTTTGATCCGGGGATCGCAAGGCGACAATCAGCCCCAGCATTTT. The encoded protein is CASGLIRGSQGDNQPQHF.

The chain uses TRBV29-1 and TRBJ1-1, with a weak D call TRBD1 (6 bases). This CDR3 is 11 amino acids long. Germline V CDR1 and CDR2: SQVTM, ANQGSEA. V lost 7 bases and J lost 1, with 7 bases in between. The CDR3 nucleotides are TGCAGCGGGGGACAGAACACTGAAGCTTTCTTT. Residues: CSGGQNTEAFF. The complete variable domain, with remaining parts taken from reference TRBV29-1 and TRBJ1-1, reads SAVISQKPSRDICQRGTSLTIQCQVDSQVTMMFWYRQQPGQSLTLIATANQGSEATYESGFVIDKFPISRPNLTFSTLTVSNMSPEDSSIYLCSGGQNTEAFFGQGTRLTVV.

The gene calls are TRBV7-2 and TRBJ2-3; the D gene is possibly TRBD1 (5 bases). CDR1 is SGHTA and CDR2 is FQGNSA in the germline V gene. This CDR3 comprises 15 residues. Trimming removed 5 bases from V and 3 bases from J, with 15 bases in between. The CDR3 sequence is CASSRPPGQTDTQYF. CDR3 in DNA: TGTGCCAGCAGCCGCCCCCCAGGGCAAACAGATACGCAGTATTTT. Full variable domain (outside the CDR3, taken from reference TRBV7-2 and TRBJ2-3): GAGVSQSPSNKVTEKGKDVELRCDPISGHTALYWYRQSLGQGLEFLIYFQGNSAPDKSGLPSDRFSAERTGGSVSTLTIQRTQQEDSAVYLCASSRPPGQTDTQYFGPGTRLTVL.

Comments on this clone: The sample contains more than one DNA sequence encoding this CDR3. This chain uses TRBV19 with TRBJ2-1; 11 nucleotides agree with TRBD2. CDR1 is LNHDA and CDR2 is SQIVND in the germline V gene (reference sequence). This CDR3 is 16 amino acids long. The V gene end was trimmed by 4 bases and the J gene end by 4 bases; junction bases not matched to a gene: 6. The CDR3 DNA reads TGTGCCAGTAGTACCTTCCTAGCGGGGGGATACAATGAGCAGTTCTTC. This codes for CASSTFLAGGYNEQFF.

J is TRBJ2-7 and V is TRBV24-1; D is possibly TRBD1 (5 bases). Germline V gives CDR1 KGHDR, CDR2 SFDVKD. V lost 1 base and J lost 0, with 9 bases in between. The CDR3 extends over 15 amino acids. CDR3 in DNA: TGTGCCACCAGTGATTTCAGGGTGAGCTCCTACGAGCAGTACTTC. It is translated as CATSDFRVSSYEQYF.

This rearrangement joins TRBV7-8 to TRBJ1-3; D gene unclear. Germline V CDR1 and CDR2: SGHVS, FQNEAQ. V gave up 5 bases and J gave up 3 bases, with 11 bases separating them. There are 14 residues in the CDR3. The CDR3 region is CASSRDTRGNTIYF. DNA of the CDR3: TGTGCCAGCAGCCGAGACACCCGTGGAAACACCATATATTTT.

This chain joins TRBV27 and TRBJ1-2; 9 bases fit TRBD1. Germline CDR1 is MNHEY and CDR2 is SMNVEV (reference sequence). This CDR3 comprises 14 residues. V lost 4 bases to trimming and J lost 3 bases; unmatched junction nucleotides: 3. CDR3 sequence (DNA): TGTGCCAGCAGTTCGAGGACAGGGGACTATGGCTACACCTTC. Residues: CASSSRTGDYGYTF.